A single sample gave rise to the 18 T cell receptor beta chains below, sequenced in a study of T cells in Graves' hyperthyroidism and ophthalmopathy. From RNA transcripts, TCR beta CDR3 regions were amplified. Carried out on the TCR CDR3, a first-round RT-PCR used the HTBI primer set. Via MiXCR, TCRdb re-called the multiplex PCR reads, giving one row per CDR3 protein. The table has around 420,000 distinct CDR3 sequences, less than 20% seen once. Specimen: blood. These receptors originate from a woman aged 18-29 years with Graves' hyperthyroidism.

The chain combines TRBV9 with TRBJ2-3; D gene unclear. V was shortened by 4 bases and J by 0 bases, with 12 bases between the two germline ends. Germline V gene sequence: CDR1 SGDLS, CDR2 YYNGEE. The CDR3 contains 15 residues. CDR3 loop: CASSPLGSSTDTQYF. The CDR3 DNA sequence: TGTGCCAGCAGCCCGCTCGGATCTAGCACAGATACGCAGTATTTT.

This clonotype was recorded at least ten times. This sequence joins TRBV20-1 and TRBJ2-7; D tentatively reads TRBD1 or TRBD2 (6 bases each). The germline V and J ends were trimmed by 6 bases and 4 bases, with 16 bases remaining between them. The CDR3 has 13 amino acids. The V gene's germline CDR1 is DFQATT and CDR2 SNEGSKA (reference sequence). The CDR3 protein is CSAPLQGGYEQYF. The CDR3 DNA reads TGCAGTGCCCCGTTACAGGGAGGTTACGAGCAGTACTTC.

CDR3 amino acids: CASSLPSGPSSEAFF. CDR3 DNA sequence: TGTGCCAGCAGCTTACCCTCGGGACCGAGTTCGGAAGCTTTCTTT. The V call is TRBV11-2, the J call TRBJ1-1, with a weak D call TRBD1 (5 bases). CDR1 and CDR2 (germline): SGHAT, FQNNGV. CDR3 size: 15 residues. V lost 2 bases to trimming and J lost 8 bases, with 18 bases between them.

This rearrangement joins TRBV7-2 to TRBJ2-7, with D perhaps TRBD1 (6 bases). V was shortened by 5 bases and J by 2 bases, with 13 bases between the two germline ends. The CDR3 totals 14 residues. Germline lookup yields CDR1 SGHTA and CDR2 FQGNSA. The DNA for the CDR3 is TGTGCCAGCAGCCCCGGGACAAACACCTACGAGCAGTACTTC. Amino acid sequence: CASSPGTNTYEQYF.

This clonotype occurred a few times. This rearrangement joins TRBV6-1 to TRBJ2-7; possibly TRBD1 for D (7 bases). V was shortened by 6 bases and J by 2 bases, with 14 bases between the two germline ends. CDR1 and CDR2 from the germline V gene are MNHNS and SASEGT. The CDR3 covers 14 residues. CDR3 region: CASRPQGGPYEQYF. CDR3 DNA sequence: TGTGCCAGCAGGCCCCAGGGGGGCCCCTACGAGCAGTACTTC.

In this sample, this clonotype turned up many times. This chain connects TRBV12-3 or TRBV12-4 to TRBJ2-5; D gene ambiguous. V dropped 6 bases and J dropped 2 bases, with 7 bases sitting between them. CDR3 length: 12 residues. The CDR3 DNA is TGTGCCAGCAGCCCTAGGCAAGAGACCCAGTACTTC. This codes for CASSPRQETQYF.

This clonotype appeared a few times. This chain links TRBV20-1 with TRBJ2-7; D is ambiguous. Trimming shortened V by 1 base and J by 2 bases, and 9 bases separated the two germline ends. Looked up from germline, CDR1 is DFQATT and CDR2 is SNEGSKA (reference sequence). The CDR3 runs to 13 residues. The CDR3 protein is CSARVGLAYEQYF. CDR3 coding DNA: TGCAGTGCTAGAGTCGGCTTAGCCTACGAGCAGTACTTC.

This sequence joins TRBV5-6 and TRBJ1-4, with D maybe TRBD1 (6 bases). The CDR3 covers 15 residues. With 2 bases removed from V and 5 bases from J, the gap between germline ends came to 13 bases. Per germline, CDR1 SGHDT and CDR2 YYEEEE. Here the CDR3 reads CASSLSQGTNEKLFF. For the CDR3, the DNA is TGTGCCAGCAGCTTATCTCAGGGGACAAATGAAAAACTGTTTTTT.

In its sample, this clonotype was seen many times. The J gene is TRBJ2-1, the V gene TRBV7-9; TRBD2 matches at 7 bases. V shed 0 bases and J 3 bases; nucleotides not matched to a gene: 2. The germline gives CDR1 SEHNR, CDR2 FQNEAQ (reference sequence). This CDR3 spans 15 amino acids. CDR3 in amino acids: CASSLAGGDYNEQFF. CDR3 DNA sequence: TGTGCCAGCAGCTTAGCGGGGGGGGACTACAATGAGCAGTTCTTC.

The chain's CDR3 is CASSSTGSVNYGYTF. The DNA for the CDR3 is TGCGCCAGCAGTTCTACCGGGAGCGTCAACTATGGCTACACCTTC. The rearrangement joins TRBV5-1 to TRBJ1-2; D gene ambiguous. The CDR3 spans 15 residues. CDR1 and CDR2 (germline): SGHRS, YFSETQ. Trimming stripped 5 bases from V and 2 bases from J, with 16 bases between.

This clonotype was recorded at least ten times. The gene calls are TRBV11-3 and TRBJ2-1, with a tentative D call TRBD2 (6 bases). V was trimmed by 0 bases and J by 7 bases, leaving 10 bases between them. The germline CDR1 and CDR2 sequences are SGHNT and YENEEA. CDR3 length equals 14 residues. As DNA, the CDR3 is TGTGCCAGCAGCTTAGAGGGCGGGATGAATGAGCAGTTCTTC. Translating it yields CASSLEGGMNEQFF.

There are many counts of this clonotype. The genes are TRBV11-2 and TRBJ2-1; unclear D gene. Germline V lookup: CDR1 SGHAT, CDR2 FQNNGV. CDR3 size: 13 residues. V gave up 1 base and J gave up 9 bases, with 10 bases separating them. CDR3 region: CASSLGPLREQFF. The CDR3, as DNA: TGTGCCAGCAGCTTAGGCCCCTTGCGTGAGCAGTTCTTC.

This clonotype was detected many times. A read error may produce the germline difference seen at one junction end. The rearrangement uses TRBV2 and TRBJ2-5; the match to TRBD1 covers 10 bases. This CDR3 is built from 16 residues. In germline, CDR1 is SNHLY, CDR2 FYNNEI. The CDR3 region is CTSSTSGTGVGETQYF. The CDR3 coding sequence is TGTACCAGCAGTACCTCCGGGACAGGGGTTGGAGAGACCCAGTACTTC.

This clonotype has a handful of counts. V and J are TRBV7-2 and TRBJ2-1; D remains unclear. CDR1 is SGHTA and CDR2 is FQGNSA in the germline V gene. V was cut by 7 bases and J by 9 bases, with 16 bases left in between. The CDR3 runs to 13 residues. The CDR3 DNA follows: TGTGCCAGCAATCCCCTATTTCACCCTGAGCAGTTCTTC. Translating it yields CASNPLFHPEQFF.

In its sample, this clonotype was seen many times. The genes are TRBV2 and TRBJ1-6, with D possibly being TRBD1 (6 bases). The V gene lost 6 bases and the J gene lost 7 bases, with 16 bases spanning the gap. The germline gives CDR1 SNHLY, CDR2 FYNNEI. The CDR3 is 15 residues long. CDR3 in amino acids: CASSGGLQMNSPLHF. CDR3 coding DNA: TGTGCCAGCAGCGGGGGCTTGCAGATGAATTCACCCCTCCACTTT.

A word on this clonotype: A much bigger clone sits one base away, suggesting this may be a read error. The V gene is TRBV6-1, the J gene TRBJ2-2; 7 positions match TRBD2. Germline V lookup: CDR1 MNHNS, CDR2 SASEGT. This CDR3 is built from 12 residues. Unmatched junction bases numbered 5, after V lost 6 bases and J lost 10 bases. In DNA form, the CDR3 reads TGTGCCAGCAGCCCCACTAGCGCGGAGCTGTTTTTT. It is translated as CASSPTSAELFF.

In its sample, this clonotype was seen many times. The chain uses TRBV3-1 and TRBJ1-5, with D unresolved. V was clipped by 1 base and J by 7 bases, with 11 bases between them. This CDR3 has 14 residues. Germline V gives CDR1 LGHDT, CDR2 YNNKEL (reference sequence). The CDR3 spells CASSQGGGRQPQHF. In DNA form, the CDR3 reads TGTGCCAGCAGCCAAGGAGGAGGCAGACAGCCCCAGCATTTT.

This clonotype appeared many times. The V gene is TRBV12-3 or TRBV12-4, the J gene TRBJ1-1; 7 bases align to TRBD1. The CDR3 loop spans 14 amino acids. J lost 4 bases, V lost 3 bases, and 5 bases had no gene match. CDR3 sequence: CASSLKGAGTEAFF. CDR3 nucleotides: TGTGCCAGCAGTTTGAAGGGGGCCGGCACTGAAGCTTTCTTT.